The rows below give T cell receptor beta chains drawn from one sample of a study of blood T cell repertoires in COVID-19. Only in-frame clones appear in the TCRdb table, and some are missing; sequencing was by immunoSEQ multiplex PCR. This sample has approximately 130,000 clones, with more than 75% found just once. Sequencing was done on a sample of peripheral blood. The receptors were gathered from a man aged 45-65 years with acute or convalescent COVID-19. Both conserved end residues are part of each CDR3. A D gene is named only where the DNA matches it firmly. A clone size is listed for some rows: how often the clone was seen (once, few, many), or a class if it is expanded.

D	V	size	J	CDR3	DNA
.	TRBV3-1/TRBV3-2	.	TRBJ2-1	CASSHRDEQFF	TGTGCCAGCAGCCATCGGGATGAGCAGTTCTTC
.	TRBV6-2/TRBV6-3	few	TRBJ2-3	CASSDSGHTDTQYF	TGTGCCAGCAGTGACTCGGGGCACACAGATACGCAGTATTTT
TRBD2	TRBV9	.	TRBJ2-1	CASSRGLAGVDSYNEQFF	TGTGCCAGTTCGCGGGGACTAGCGGGAGTGGACTCCTACAATGAGCAGTTCTTC
.	TRBV11-2	.	TRBJ2-5	CASSRDWETQYF	TGTGCCAGCAGCCGGGACTGGGAGACCCAGTACTTC
.	TRBV7-9	.	TRBJ1-1	CASSLESPEAFF	TGTGCCAGCAGCTTAGAAAGCCCCGAAGCTTTCTTT
.	TRBV10-3	.	TRBJ1-2	CAISDDRQGIYYGYTF	TGTGCCATCAGTGATGATAGGCAGGGGATTTACTATGGCTACACCTTC
.	TRBV19	.	TRBJ1-1	CASSMRQGTEAFF	TGTGCCAGTAGTATGCGTCAGGGAACTGAAGCTTTCTTT
TRBD1	TRBV9	.	TRBJ1-4	CASSPAGTEHEKLFF	TGTGCCAGCAGCCCCGCCGGGACAGAGCATGAAAAACTGTTTTTT
.	TRBV2	.	TRBJ1-2	CASSGPAGAGREDGYTF	TGTGCCAGCAGTGGCCCAGCTGGCGCAGGTCGAGAAGATGGCTACACCTTC
.	TRBV4-1	.	TRBJ2-3	CASSQEGGLGTDTQYF	TGCGCCAGCAGCCAAGAGGGCGGGCTCGGCACAGATACGCAGTATTTT
TRBD2	TRBV5-1	.	TRBJ2-7	CASSLAGLAGGYEQYF	TGCGCCAGCAGCTTGGCCGGTCTAGCGGGAGGCTACGAGCAGTACTTC
.	TRBV6-5	.	TRBJ1-2	CATLGGLGYGYTF	TGTGCCACCCTCGGGGGGCTGGGCTATGGCTACACCTTC
TRBD1	TRBV6-2/TRBV6-3	.	TRBJ2-3	CASSPGTGHTDTQYF	TGTGCCAGCAGCCCCGGGACAGGGCACACAGATACGCAGTATTTT
.	TRBV27	.	TRBJ2-3	CASSFEGIESDTQYF	TGTGCCAGCAGTTTCGAGGGCATTGAGTCAGATACGCAGTATTTT